A single sample gave rise to the 18 T cell receptor beta chains below, sequenced in a study of early T cells in non-severe SARS-CoV-2 infection. Each CDR3 protein gets one entry after TCRdb re-called the 5' RACE reads with MiXCR. Among 65,000 to 80,000 distinct CDR3 sequences, 13% were seen once, and the ten largest hold about 6%. Sample: whole blood. The source is an adult who was a healthcare worker with PCR-confirmed SARS-CoV-2 infection or an uninfected control (not recorded which).

The chain is built from TRBV6-5 and TRBJ1-1; the D gene is possibly TRBD1 (5 bases). Trimming pared 4 bases from V and 1 base from J, leaving 10 bases between. Germline-derived CDR1 and CDR2 are MNHEY and SVGAGI. This CDR3 comprises 14 residues. The chain's CDR3 is CASSFWTSNTEAFF. The CDR3 DNA follows: TGTGCCAGCAGTTTCTGGACATCGAACACTGAAGCTTTCTTT.

In its sample, this clonotype was seen a few times. This rearrangement joins TRBV6-2 or TRBV6-3 to TRBJ2-7, with D uncertain. There are 12 residues in the CDR3. Germline V gene data show CDR1 as MNHEY and CDR2 as SVGEGT. V was pared by 0 bases and J by 4 bases, with 4 bases between. The CDR3 sequence: CASSYSPYEQYF. The CDR3 coding sequence is TGTGCCAGCAGTTACTCCCCGTACGAGCAGTACTTC.

This clonotype was seen repeatedly, ten times or more. This chain links TRBV29-1 with TRBJ2-1, with 7 bases fitting TRBD1. This CDR3 spans 16 amino acids. V gave up 3 bases and J gave up 3 bases; unmatched junction bases: 11. Germline loops: CDR1 SQVTM, CDR2 ANQGSEA. The CDR3: CSVDPRQGIFYNEQFF. CDR3 DNA: TGCAGCGTTGATCCCCGACAGGGAATATTCTACAATGAGCAGTTCTTC.

Only a few counts were recorded for this clonotype. J is TRBJ1-2 and V is TRBV7-9; 7 positions agree with TRBD1. This CDR3 has 15 amino acids. The V segment lost 5 bases and the J segment 4 bases; nucleotides outside the gene matches: 10. Per the germline V gene, CDR1 is SEHNR and CDR2 is FQNEAQ (reference sequence). This chain's CDR3 is CASSTGQKRIYGYTF. The CDR3 DNA follows: TGTGCCAGCAGCACGGGACAGAAACGTATCTATGGCTACACCTTC.

The chain couples TRBV15 to TRBJ1-1; no reliable D call. The germline gives CDR1 LNHNV, CDR2 YYDKDF (reference sequence). V was shortened by 1 base and J by 6 bases, with 9 bases between the two germline ends. The CDR3 covers 13 residues. The CDR3 loop reads CATSRGLKAEAFF. The CDR3, as DNA: TGTGCCACCAGCAGAGGACTAAAAGCTGAAGCTTTCTTT.

The chain combines TRBV7-6 with TRBJ2-1, with TRBD2 identical over 9 bases. J gave up 1 base and V 3 bases, and 10 bases lay outside the gene matches. Per germline, CDR1 SGHVS and CDR2 FNYEAQ. CDR3 length: 18 amino acids. This chain's CDR3 is CASSFSLAGKQSYNEQFF. In nucleotides, the CDR3 is TGTGCCAGCAGCTTTAGTCTAGCGGGAAAGCAATCCTACAATGAGCAGTTCTTC. Full variable domain (missing parts from reference TRBV7-6 and TRBJ2-1): GAGVSQSPRYKVTKRGQDVALRCDPISGHVSLYWYRQALGQGPEFLTYFNYEAQQDKSGLPNDRFSAERPEGSISTLTIQRTEQRDSAMYRCASSFSLAGKQSYNEQFFGPGTRLTVL.

V and J are TRBV4-2 and TRBJ1-2; D uncertain. The V gene's germline CDR1 is LGHNA and CDR2 YNFKEQ. The CDR3 is 13 amino acids. The V end was cut by 0 bases, the J end by 5 bases, with 7 bases between. This CDR3 reads CASSQERFYGYTF. Here the CDR3 DNA reads TGTGCCAGCAGCCAAGAGAGGTTTTATGGCTACACCTTC.

Only a few counts were recorded for this clonotype. The chain couples TRBV19 to TRBJ2-6; weak D call: TRBD1 (5 bases). This CDR3 is 18 amino acids long. CDR1 and CDR2 from the germline V gene are LNHDA and SQIVND (reference sequence). The V end lost 3 bases, the J end lost 0 bases, and 15 bases lay between the germline ends. The CDR3 sequence is CASSMTPLGRSGANVLTF. The CDR3 DNA sequence: TGTGCCAGTAGTATGACGCCTTTGGGGCGCTCTGGGGCCAACGTCCTGACTTTC.

This clonotype was seen more than once but under ten times. The V call is TRBV2, the J call TRBJ1-5; D not resolved. Germline V gene data show CDR1 as SNHLY and CDR2 as FYNNEI. V shed 3 bases and J shed 0 bases, with 6 bases lying between them. CDR3 size: 14 residues. The CDR3 protein is CASSEGNSNQPQHF. The CDR3 DNA reads TGTGCCAGCAGTGAGGGAAATAGCAATCAGCCCCAGCATTTT. The full variable domain, completed using reference TRBV2 and TRBJ1-5, is EPEVTQTPSHQVTQMGQEVILRCVPISNHLYFYWYRQILGQKVEFLVSFYNNEISEKSEIFDDQFSVERPDGSNFTLKIRSTKLEDSAMYFCASSEGNSNQPQHFGDGTRLSIL.

The V gene is TRBV29-1, the J gene TRBJ1-5; 7 positions agree with TRBD1. V dropped 6 bases and J dropped 6; count of bases not matched to a gene: 8. From germline, CDR1 is SQVTM and CDR2 ANQGSEA. The CDR3 extends over 13 amino acids. As DNA, the CDR3 is TGCAGCGTCGGGTCTTCAGGGGGTCAGCCCCAGCATTTT. Translating gives CSVGSSGGQPQHF.

This clonotype was detected a few times. The rearrangement uses TRBV29-1 and TRBJ1-1, with 7 bases lining up with TRBD1. In germline, CDR1 is SQVTM, CDR2 ANQGSEA. The CDR3 is made up of 15 amino acids. V trimming: 7 bases; J trimming: 2 bases; junction bases outside the gene matches: 13. The CDR3 nucleotides are TGCAGCGCCCCCGGTGGGACAGCCTTAAACACTGAAGCTTTCTTT. Translated, it gives CSAPGGTALNTEAFF. The variable domain in full, completed from reference TRBV29-1 and TRBJ1-1, reads SAVISQKPSRDICQRGTSLTIQCQVDSQVTMMFWYRQQPGQSLTLIATANQGSEATYESGFVIDKFPISRPNLTFSTLTVSNMSPEDSSIYLCSAPGGTALNTEAFFGQGTRLTVV.

The J gene is TRBJ1-6, the V gene TRBV4-1; D ambiguous. Trimming took off 0 bases at V and 5 bases at J, with 11 bases between the two ends. The germline V gene encodes CDR1 MGHRA and CDR2 YSYEKL. CDR3 length: 16 residues. The DNA of the CDR3 is TGCGCCAGCAGCCAAGATCTGCAGAAGAATAATTCACCCCTCCACTTT. It translates to CASSQDLQKNNSPLHF.

The chain couples TRBV30 to TRBJ2-2; 16 nucleotides align to TRBD2. This CDR3 is built from 19 residues. V shed 7 bases and J 4 bases; nucleotides not matched to a gene: 15. Germline assignment: CDR1 GTSNPN and CDR2 SVGIG (reference sequence). For the CDR3, the DNA is TGTGCCTCGGCTCTGGCGGGACTAGCGGGAGGGCGGCCCACCGGGGAGCTGTTTTTT. Translation: CASALAGLAGGRPTGELFF.

This clonotype was found a few times. The rearrangement joins TRBV20-1 to TRBJ1-2, with D possibly TRBD1 on 5 matching bases. Per the germline V gene, CDR1 is DFQATT and CDR2 is SNEGSKA (reference sequence). The CDR3 sequence is 13 residues long. V lost 1 base, J lost 3 bases, and 9 bases lay in between. DNA for the CDR3: TGCAGTGCTAGAGTTTCGGGGGACTATGGCTACACCTTC. It is translated as CSARVSGDYGYTF.

This clonotype has just a few counts. The rearrangement uses TRBV7-2 and TRBJ1-1; 7 positions match TRBD1. The CDR3 has 16 amino acids. The V gene end was trimmed by 7 bases and the J gene end by 5 bases; junction bases not matched to a gene: 16. Germline V gives CDR1 SGHTA, CDR2 FQGNSA. CDR3 sequence (DNA): TGTGCCAGCACCCCTCCGGACAGGAAAAAAAAAACTGAAGCTTTCTTT. It translates to CASTPPDRKKKTEAFF. The variable domain in full, completed from reference TRBV7-2 and TRBJ1-1, reads GAGVSQSPSNKVTEKGKDVELRCDPISGHTALYWYRQSLGQGLEFLIYFQGNSAPDKSGLPSDRFSAERTGGSVSTLTIQRTQQEDSAVYLCASTPPDRKKKTEAFFGQGTRLTVV.

This clonotype was seen many times. The CDR3: CASSFGQGPPLHF. The CDR3 coding sequence is TGTGCCAGCAGCTTCGGACAGGGACCACCCCTCCACTTT. The rearrangement uses TRBV5-6 and TRBJ1-6, with TRBD1 matching 8 bases. CDR1 is SGHDT, CDR2 YYEEEE, per germline. Trimming removed 2 bases from V and 11 bases from J; junction bases left unmatched: 3. The CDR3 has 13 amino acids.

The chain joins TRBV7-2 to TRBJ1-1; no reliable D call. The CDR3 loop spans 14 amino acids. Germline values: CDR1 SGHTA, CDR2 FQGNSA. V lost 5 bases and J 0 bases, leaving 10 bases between the germline ends. The CDR3 DNA reads as TGTGCCAGCAGCCCACATTCCATGAACACTGAAGCTTTCTTT. Translating it yields CASSPHSMNTEAFF.

This clonotype was seen repeatedly, ten times or more. V is TRBV18 and J is TRBJ1-2, with 12 bases aligning to TRBD1. The CDR3 loop spans 16 amino acids. V shed 3 bases and J 5 bases; nucleotides not matched to a gene: 7. Germline CDR1 reads KGHSH; CDR2 reads LQKENI. CDR3: CASSPRDRGLRYGYTF. CDR3 DNA: TGTGCCAGCTCACCCCGGGACAGGGGGCTACGGTATGGCTACACCTTC.